Each of the 22 T cell receptor beta chains below was sequenced from the same sample in a study of T cell repertoires in cytomegalovirus infection. These receptors' antigens are unknown. From the reads, TCRdb called clonotypes with MiXCR, one entry per CDR3 protein. This table has 600,000 to 700,000 distinct CDR3 sequences, around 35% appearing once. The sequencing used cultured PBMCs, collected from culture after CMV antigen stimulation. These receptor sequences come from a human donor in good health (CMV status not recorded). Some clones in this sample may be carry-over from other donors' samples.

This clonotype came up many times. The gene calls are TRBV7-2 and TRBJ1-2; weak D call: TRBD1 (6 bases). Germline CDR1 is SGHTA and CDR2 is FQGNSA. The V gene lost 11 bases and the J gene lost 1 base, with 17 bases spanning the gap. This CDR3 has 14 amino acids. Written as DNA, the CDR3 is TGTGCCGGGACACATCGGGAAATTAACTATGGCTACACCTTC. Amino acid sequence: CAGTHREINYGYTF.

The chain is built from TRBV20-1 and TRBJ2-1, with a tentative D call TRBD2 (6 bases). Germline V gives CDR1 DFQATT, CDR2 SNEGSKA (reference sequence). V lost 5 bases and J lost 0, with 17 bases in between. The CDR3 runs to 16 residues. This chain's CDR3 is CSAGSLAPSSYNEQFF. The DNA for the CDR3 is TGCAGTGCTGGGAGCCTAGCGCCGAGCTCCTACAATGAGCAGTTCTTC.

This clonotype has at least ten counts. This chain connects TRBV7-2 to TRBJ2-7; the D gene is possibly TRBD2 (6 bases). Per the germline V gene, CDR1 is SGHTA and CDR2 is FQGNSA. The CDR3 is 23 amino acids. V was cut by 5 bases and J by 5 bases, with 43 bases left in between. CDR3: CASSAKRKKSAPGGGLLPHEQYF. For the CDR3, the DNA is TGTGCCAGCAGCGCGAAGAGAAAAAAAAGCGCTCCCGGGGGAGGCCTACTACCGCACGAGCAGTACTTC.

The genes are TRBV7-3 and TRBJ2-5; maybe TRBD2 (6 bases). From germline, CDR1 is SGHTA and CDR2 FQGTGA. The CDR3 is made up of 14 amino acids. The V and J ends lost 5 bases and 7 bases respectively, with 17 bases between them. This CDR3 reads CASSPGRGRGTQYF. CDR3 nucleotides: TGTGCCAGCAGCCCGGGGCGGGGAAGAGGGACCCAGTACTTC. The full variable domain, in which reference TRBV7-3 and TRBJ2-5 provide the parts outside the CDR3, is GAGVSQTPSNKVTEKGKYVELRCDPISGHTALYWYRQSLGQGPEFLIYFQGTGAADDSGLPNDRFFAVRPEGSVSTLKIQRTERGDSAVYLCASSPGRGRGTQYFGPGTRLLVL.

This clonotype was seen only a few times. The chain carries TRBV5-6 and TRBJ1-4, with 8 positions matching TRBD1. Germline lookup yields CDR1 SGHDT and CDR2 YYEEEE. Trimming at V came to 4 bases and at J to 8 bases, leaving 10 bases not matched to a gene. CDR3 size: 15 residues. CDR3 sequence: CASSAKTGVMEKLFF. The DNA of the CDR3 is TGTGCCAGCAGCGCGAAGACAGGGGTTATGGAAAAACTGTTTTTT.

The chain has TRBV4-1 and TRBJ1-2; no definite D call. The CDR3 is 16 residues long. Looked up from germline, CDR1 is MGHRA and CDR2 is YSYEKL. The V gene lost 2 bases and the J gene lost 4 bases, with 17 bases spanning the gap. CDR3 bases: TGCGCCAGCAGCCAACGACGAGGCGTATCTGGCTATGGCTACACCTTC. It yields the protein CASSQRRGVSGYGYTF.

The chain has TRBV20-1 and TRBJ1-2; D possibly corresponds to TRBD1 (5 bases). This CDR3 has 13 amino acids. V was trimmed by 1 base and J by 6 bases, leaving 12 bases between them. CDR1 DFQATT and CDR2 SNEGSKA come from the germline V gene (reference sequence). CDR3 residues: CSARGTGLDGYTF. The CDR3 coding sequence is TGCAGTGCTAGAGGCACAGGTTTGGATGGCTACACCTTC.

The chain is built from TRBV10-3 and TRBJ2-1, with 15 bases that match TRBD2. Germline V gene data show CDR1 as ENHRY and CDR2 as SYGVKD. The CDR3 totals 21 residues. With 8 bases clipped from V and 0 bases from J, the junction kept 17 bases outside the gene matches. The CDR3: CAIATTGLAGGSTSSYNEQFF. The CDR3 nucleotides read TGTGCCATCGCGACCACTGGACTAGCGGGAGGGTCAACAAGCTCCTACAATGAGCAGTTCTTC.

This clonotype occurred a few times. This CDR3 is CSASGRNAAAQYF. The DNA for the CDR3 is TGCAGTGCTAGCGGGAGGAACGCGGCGGCCCAGTACTTC. This chain uses TRBV20-1 with TRBJ2-5; TRBD2 matches 7 bases. The ends lost 3 bases at V and 9 bases at J; junction bases unmatched: 10. The CDR3 contains 13 residues. The germline gives CDR1 DFQATT, CDR2 SNEGSKA (reference sequence).

The chain combines TRBV7-2 with TRBJ2-7; TRBD2 agrees at 14 bases. Germline V gene sequence: CDR1 SGHTA, CDR2 FQGNSA. The CDR3 runs 19 residues. The V and J ends lost 0 bases and 7 bases, in that order; junction bases with no gene match: 14. This chain's CDR3 is CASSLARAGTSGRLGEQYF. CDR3 in DNA: TGTGCCAGCAGCTTAGCCCGTGCCGGGACTAGCGGGAGACTAGGGGAGCAGTACTTC.

The chain joins TRBV4-1 to TRBJ1-1; D remains ambiguous. Trimming stripped 1 base from V and 0 bases from J, with 9 bases between. This CDR3 contains 15 residues. Germline CDR1 is MGHRA and CDR2 is YSYEKL. CDR3 in DNA: TGCGCCAGCAGCCAAGGGATGGAGATGAACACTGAAGCTTTCTTT. Protein product: CASSQGMEMNTEAFF.

The chain is built from TRBV2 and TRBJ2-7; D gene unclear. The length of the CDR3 is 13 residues. From germline, CDR1 is SNHLY and CDR2 FYNNEI. Trimming removed 4 bases from V and 2 bases from J, with 9 bases in between. CDR3 coding DNA: TGTGCCAGCAGTGCTGCCTCCACCTACGAGCAGTACTTC. It yields the protein CASSAASTYEQYF.

This chain connects TRBV27 to TRBJ2-1; D not certain. Trimming removed 2 bases from V and 10 bases from J, with 12 bases in between. CDR1 and CDR2 (germline): MNHEY, SMNVEV (reference sequence). This CDR3 has 13 residues. In DNA form, the CDR3 reads TGTGCCAGCAGTTTAGGTTCGGTTGGGGAGCAGTTCTTC. Protein sequence: CASSLGSVGEQFF.

With regard to this clonotype: The junction departs from the called germline gene at one end, perhaps through a read error. The rearrangement joins TRBV11-3 to TRBJ2-3; 12 nucleotides align to TRBD2. Germline CDR1 SGHNT, CDR2 YENEEA. There are 17 residues in the CDR3. As DNA, the CDR3 is TGTGCCAGCAGCACACGTAGGACTAGCGGGACCCGTGATACGCAGAATTTT. It encodes CASSTRRTSGTRDTQNF.

The J gene is TRBJ1-4, the V gene TRBV6-6, with 7 bases matching TRBD1. V shed 5 bases, J shed 8 bases, and the junction held 11 bases outside the gene matches. Germline V lookup: CDR1 MNHNY, CDR2 SVGAGI (reference sequence). There are 15 residues in the CDR3. This CDR3 reads CASSRRDSPGEKLFF. The CDR3 nucleotides read TGTGCCAGCAGTCGACGGGACAGCCCCGGGGAAAAACTGTTTTTT.

This clonotype was counted only a few times. The rearrangement joins TRBV7-9 to TRBJ1-1; weak D call: TRBD1 (5 bases). Germline loops: CDR1 SEHNR, CDR2 FQNEAQ (reference sequence). Trimming stripped 7 bases from V and 5 bases from J, with 14 bases between. The CDR3 totals 13 residues. CDR3 residues: CASTPGGGTEAFF. The CDR3 DNA reads TGTGCCAGCACCCCCGGGGGGGGGACTGAAGCTTTCTTT.

The J gene is TRBJ2-2, the V gene TRBV5-1; no clear D gene. V lost 3 bases and J lost 0, with 9 bases in between. Germline V gene sequence: CDR1 SGHRS, CDR2 YFSETQ. The CDR3 is 15 residues long. CDR3 residues: CASSSQITNTGELFF. The CDR3 DNA is TGCGCCAGCAGCTCACAGATAACGAACACCGGGGAGCTGTTTTTT.

This sequence joins TRBV18 and TRBJ2-1; unclear D gene. The V and J ends lost 4 bases and 6 bases respectively, with 7 bases between them. The CDR3 is made up of 12 amino acids. The germline V gene encodes CDR1 KGHSH and CDR2 LQKENI. Here the CDR3 reads CASSRLINEQFF. In DNA, the CDR3 is TGTGCCAGCTCACGACTGATCAATGAGCAGTTCTTC.

The rearrangement joins TRBV4-1 to TRBJ2-1; 9 positions agree with TRBD2. The CDR3 sequence is 15 residues long. Germline CDR1 is MGHRA and CDR2 is YSYEKL. V lost 0 bases to trimming and J lost 7 bases; unmatched junction nucleotides: 4. Here the CDR3 DNA reads TGCGCCAGCAGCCAAGAGGGCGGGGGGGGAAATGAGCAGTTCTTC. This sequence encodes CASSQEGGGGNEQFF.

A few counts support this clonotype. V usage is TRBV6-1 and J usage is TRBJ2-3, with TRBD1 identical over 11 bases. Per the germline V gene, CDR1 is MNHNS and CDR2 is SASEGT. CDR3 length: 18 residues. V dropped 1 base and J dropped 1; count of bases not matched to a gene: 7. CDR3: CASSEVSGQGAGTDTQYF. CDR3 sequence (DNA): TGTGCCAGCAGTGAAGTTTCCGGACAGGGGGCCGGCACAGATACGCAGTATTTT.

This chain uses TRBV19 with TRBJ1-5, with D uncertain. This CDR3 region has 13 residues. The germline V gene encodes CDR1 LNHDA and CDR2 SQIVND (reference sequence). With 0 bases removed from V and 6 bases from J, the gap between germline ends came to 6 bases. The CDR3 region has the DNA TGTGCCAGTAGTATAGATCTGGGTCAGCCCCAGCATTTT. Translating gives CASSIDLGQPQHF. Using reference TRBV19 and TRBJ1-5 for the parts outside the CDR3, the full variable domain is DGGITQSPKYLFRKEGQNVTLSCEQNLNHDAMYWYRQDPGQGLRLIYYSQIVNDFQKGDIAEGYSVSREKKESFPLTVTSAQKNPTAFYLCASSIDLGQPQHFGDGTRLSIL.

The rearrangement links TRBV6-2 or TRBV6-3 to TRBJ2-5, with TRBD1 matching over 8 bases. There are 14 residues in the CDR3. CDR1 is MNHEY, CDR2 SVGEGT, per germline. Trimming at V came to 1 base and at J to 2 bases, leaving 0 bases not matched to a gene. Here the CDR3 DNA reads TGTGCCAGCAGTTACTGGACAGGGCAAGAGACCCAGTACTTC. It translates to CASSYWTGQETQYF.